This entry lists 18 T cell receptor beta chains sequenced from one sample in a study of regulatory T cells in long-lasting Graves disease. Stated time point: persistent/refractory GD, antithyroid drugs over 5 years with positive TRAb. Making the TCR library involved RNA that had been extracted from PBMCs. Construction of the TCR beta libraries employed iRepertoire HTBI primers in conjunction with Arm-PCR of CDR3 regions. Via MiXCR, TCRdb re-called the multiplex PCR reads, giving one row per CDR3 protein. The sample contains 250,000 to 300,000 distinct CDR3 sequences, approximately 20% of which appear only once. This specimen consisted of peripheral blood mononuclear cells (PBMCs), obtained when the disease was refractory, from a patient treated with antithyroid drugs. These receptors were taken from a female donor with Graves disease.

Comments on this clonotype: This likely reflects a read error, since a far larger clone is one base away. The chain joins TRBV9 to TRBJ1-4; D might be TRBD1 (5 bases). This CDR3 has 13 residues. Germline CDR1 and CDR2: SGDLS and YYNGEE. Trimming pared 6 bases from V and 7 bases from J, leaving 13 bases between. CDR3 amino acids: CASNVVGVEKLFF. DNA of the CDR3: TGTGCCAGCAACGTTGTGGGGGTTGAAAAACTGTTTTTT.

This clonotype was recorded at least ten times. The chain employs TRBV12-3 or TRBV12-4 and TRBJ1-1; 10 bases line up with TRBD1. The CDR3 has 15 residues. The V and J ends lost 2 bases and 8 bases, in that order; junction bases with no gene match: 8. The DNA of the CDR3 is TGTGCCAGCAGTTTAATCGGGACAGGGGAGATGGAAGCTTTCTTT. Translating it yields CASSLIGTGEMEAFF.

This clonotype was counted at least ten times. The chain recombines TRBV11-2 with TRBJ2-5; tentatively, D is TRBD1 (5 bases). V shed 7 bases and J shed 2 bases, with 17 bases lying between them. CDR1 and CDR2 (germline): SGHAT, FQNNGV. The CDR3 is 15 residues long. In nucleotides, the CDR3 is TGTGCCAGCACCCCGCTGGAAGGGGCGCAAGAGACCCAGTACTTC. Its protein product is CASTPLEGAQETQYF.

This clonotype showed up many times. The V gene is TRBV11-2, the J gene TRBJ2-7; no definite D call. Germline V gene lookup returns CDR1 SGHAT and CDR2 FQNNGV. This CDR3 contains 13 residues. Trimming pared 3 bases from V and 1 base from J, leaving 7 bases between. In DNA form, the CDR3 reads TGTGCCAGCAGCTTTGACGAATCCTACGAGCAGTACTTC. Its protein is CASSFDESYEQYF.

V and J are TRBV20-1 and TRBJ2-5; TRBD1 is a possible D gene (6 bases). The V end lost 3 bases, the J end lost 5 bases, and 19 bases lay between the germline ends. Germline V gives CDR1 DFQATT, CDR2 SNEGSKA (reference sequence). The CDR3 runs 15 residues. The CDR3, as DNA: TGCAGTGCTAGCCCAGGGGAAGGGACCGGGGAGACCCAGTACTTC. This sequence encodes CSASPGEGTGETQYF.

V and J are TRBV7-8 and TRBJ2-2; D uncertain. V lost 4 bases, J lost 7 bases, and 10 bases lay in between. Germline V gene data show CDR1 as SGHVS and CDR2 as FQNEAQ. This CDR3 has 13 residues. The CDR3 sequence: CASSSSARGELFF. In DNA form, the CDR3 reads TGTGCCAGCAGCTCCTCGGCCCGCGGGGAGCTGTTTTTT.

This clonotype has at least ten counts. The V call is TRBV7-6, the J call TRBJ1-3, with D perhaps matching TRBD1 (6 bases). The CDR3 is 14 amino acids. V lost 5 bases and J lost 4, with 12 bases in between. Germline CDR1 SGHVS, CDR2 FNYEAQ. The CDR3, as DNA: TGTGCCAGCAGCGCCGGGACATCCGGAAACACCATATATTTT. The encoded protein is CASSAGTSGNTIYF. The entire variable domain, with the rest obtained from reference TRBV7-6 and TRBJ1-3, is as follows: GAGVSQSPRYKVTKRGQDVALRCDPISGHVSLYWYRQALGQGPEFLTYFNYEAQQDKSGLPNDRFSAERPEGSISTLTIQRTEQRDSAMYRCASSAGTSGNTIYFGEGSWLTVV.

This clonotype came up many times. The chain employs TRBV28 and TRBJ2-7; D assignment may be TRBD1 or TRBD2 (5 bases each). This CDR3 spans 15 amino acids. The V end was cut by 4 bases, the J end by 4 bases, with 17 bases between. CDR1 MDHEN and CDR2 SYDVKM come from the germline V gene. The CDR3 is CASSWGSQYPYEQYF. The CDR3 region has the DNA TGTGCCAGCAGTTGGGGGAGCCAATATCCTTACGAGCAGTACTTC.

This clonotype was seen a few times. The genes are TRBV29-1 and TRBJ2-3, with TRBD2 matching over 13 bases. Germline loops: CDR1 SQVTM, CDR2 ANQGSEA. The CDR3 has 20 residues. J was trimmed by 0 bases and V by 0 bases; bases with no gene match: 12. The CDR3 DNA sequence: TGCAGCGTTGAAGATGGGAGACTAGCGGGAGGCCCTTATAGCACAGATACGCAGTATTTT. Residues: CSVEDGRLAGGPYSTDTQYF.

A few counts support this clonotype. The chain couples TRBV15 to TRBJ2-7; TRBD1 matches at 8 bases. The CDR3 sequence is 15 residues long. CDR1 and CDR2 from the germline V gene are LNHNV and YYDKDF (reference sequence). J was trimmed by 6 bases and V by 5 bases; bases with no gene match: 12. CDR3 coding DNA: TGTGCCACCAGCCAGACAGGGGATGGTTTGAGCGAGCAGTACTTC. Translation: CATSQTGDGLSEQYF.

Only one count was recorded for this clonotype. The rearrangement uses TRBV5-1 and TRBJ1-1, with 9 bases matching TRBD1. The CDR3 sequence is 15 residues long. In germline, CDR1 is SGHRS, CDR2 YFSETQ. With V trimmed by 5 bases and J by 1 base, 6 bases remained unmatched. CDR3 coding DNA: TGCGCCAGCAGGTTAACGGGACAGGGGAACACTGAAGCTTTCTTT. This codes for CASRLTGQGNTEAFF.

This clonotype was seen a handful of times. The chain carries TRBV6-5 and TRBJ2-1, with unresolved D. Germline V lookup: CDR1 MNHEY, CDR2 SVGAGI. Between the trimmed V and J ends, which lost 3 bases and 6 bases, there was a span of 6 bases. CDR3 length equals 12 residues. The CDR3 DNA sequence: TGTGCCAGCAGTTATACCGGCAATGAGCAGTTCTTC. Protein sequence: CASSYTGNEQFF.

The chain uses TRBV6-1 and TRBJ2-7, with D perhaps matching TRBD1 or TRBD2 (5 bases each). Trimming shortened V by 6 bases and J by 7 bases, and 19 bases separated the two germline ends. Germline CDR1 is MNHNS and CDR2 is SASEGT. There are 14 residues in the CDR3. Here the CDR3 reads CASSEPGRRLEQYF. In DNA, the CDR3 is TGTGCCAGCAGCGAGCCGGGACGTCGCCTGGAGCAGTACTTC.

This clonotype was picked up many times. The chain couples TRBV7-2 to TRBJ1-4; D call uncertain. CDR1 is SGHTA, CDR2 FQGNSA, per germline. Trimming took 6 bases from V and 10 from J, leaving 15 bases between them. The CDR3 is made up of 13 amino acids. The CDR3 sequence: CASSYAEEGKLFF. The CDR3 DNA sequence: TGTGCCAGCAGTTACGCAGAGGAAGGAAAACTGTTTTTT.

This clonotype was found many times. V gene TRBV11-2 combines with J gene TRBJ2-5, with unresolved D. The V end was cut by 6 bases, the J end by 1 base, with 6 bases between. Germline V gene lookup returns CDR1 SGHAT and CDR2 FQNNGV. The CDR3 is 12 amino acids. The CDR3: CASSRAQETQYF. The DNA for the CDR3 is TGTGCCAGCAGTAGGGCCCAAGAGACCCAGTACTTC.

V usage is TRBV7-2 and J usage is TRBJ2-3; D gene uncertain. The V and J ends lost 4 bases and 6 bases respectively, with 8 bases between them. This CDR3 region has 12 residues. Looked up from germline, CDR1 is SGHTA and CDR2 is FQGNSA. The CDR3 DNA sequence: TGTGCCAGCAGCTCCGCCCCTGATACGCAGTATTTT. Translating gives CASSSAPDTQYF.

This chain connects TRBV7-2 to TRBJ2-5; TRBD1 matches at 8 bases. The CDR3 runs to 14 residues. V shed 6 bases and J 4 bases; nucleotides not matched to a gene: 7. Looked up from germline, CDR1 is SGHTA and CDR2 is FQGNSA. CDR3 loop: CASRPGQVGETQYF. Here the CDR3 DNA reads TGTGCCAGCAGACCGGGACAGGTGGGAGAGACCCAGTACTTC.

This clonotype was detected many times. The gene calls are TRBV20-1 and TRBJ2-5; the match to TRBD2 covers 8 bases. Germline assignment: CDR1 DFQATT and CDR2 SNEGSKA (reference sequence). The CDR3 covers 16 residues. With 5 bases clipped from V and 0 bases from J, the junction kept 11 bases outside the gene matches. CDR3 loop: CSAPPWDSGDQETQYF. In nucleotides, the CDR3 is TGCAGTGCTCCCCCCTGGGATAGCGGGGACCAAGAGACCCAGTACTTC.